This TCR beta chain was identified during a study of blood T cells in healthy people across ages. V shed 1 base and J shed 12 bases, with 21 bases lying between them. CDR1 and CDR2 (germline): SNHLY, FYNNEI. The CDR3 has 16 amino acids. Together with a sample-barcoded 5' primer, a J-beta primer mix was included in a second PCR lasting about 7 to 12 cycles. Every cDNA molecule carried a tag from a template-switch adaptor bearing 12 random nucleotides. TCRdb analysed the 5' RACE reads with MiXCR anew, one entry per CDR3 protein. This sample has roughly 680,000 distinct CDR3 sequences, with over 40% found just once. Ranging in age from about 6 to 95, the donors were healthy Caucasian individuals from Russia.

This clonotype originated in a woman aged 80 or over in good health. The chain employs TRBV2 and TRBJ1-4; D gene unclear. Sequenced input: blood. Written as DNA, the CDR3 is TGTGCCAGCAGTGAAGGGTTCCCCAACCTGGCGGAAGAACTGTTTTTT. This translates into CASSEGFPNLAEELFF. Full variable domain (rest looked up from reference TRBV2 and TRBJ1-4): EPEVTQTPSHQVTQMGQEVILRCVPISNHLYFYWYRQILGQKVEFLVSFYNNEISEKSEIFDDQFSVERPDGSNFTLKIRSTKLEDSAMYFCASSEGFPNLAEELFFGSGTQLSVL.